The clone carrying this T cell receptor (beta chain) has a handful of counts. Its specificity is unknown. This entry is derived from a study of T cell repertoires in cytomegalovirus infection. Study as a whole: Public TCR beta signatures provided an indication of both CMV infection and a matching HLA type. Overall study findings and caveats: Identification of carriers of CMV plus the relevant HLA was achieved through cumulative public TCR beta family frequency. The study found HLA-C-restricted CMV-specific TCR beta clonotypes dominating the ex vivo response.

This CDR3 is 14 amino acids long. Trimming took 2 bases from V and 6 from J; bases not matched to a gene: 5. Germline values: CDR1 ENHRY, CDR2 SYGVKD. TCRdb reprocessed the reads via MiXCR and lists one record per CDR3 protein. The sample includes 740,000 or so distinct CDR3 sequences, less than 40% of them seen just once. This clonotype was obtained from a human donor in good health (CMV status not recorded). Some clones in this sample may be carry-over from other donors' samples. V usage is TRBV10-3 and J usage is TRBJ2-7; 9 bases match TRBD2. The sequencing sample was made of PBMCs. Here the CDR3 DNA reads TGTGCCATCAGTGAGCGGCGGGAGGGTGGCGAGCAGTACTTC. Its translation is CAISERREGGEQYF.